This T cell receptor (beta chain) was sequenced during a study of human T cells and chemical hapten exposure. Overall study context: There were per-sample TCR yield variations, arising mainly from small pooled library volume differences.

This clonotype was seen a few times. Antigen: not known. One entry per CDR3 protein results from TCRdb running MiXCR on the RACE reads. The sample lists about 290,000 distinct CDR3 sequences; roughly 7.4% were seen once. Broader study findings: In comparison with controls, expanded TCRs gave rise to a significantly larger number of large CDR3 similarity clusters.

Time point described: pre-sensitization, week 0. Treatment given: therapeutic diphenylcyclopropenone sensitization with weekly scalp DPC. The CDR3 contains 13 residues. Trimming stripped 1 base from V and 4 bases from J, with 5 bases between. Germline values: CDR1 SGHRS, CDR2 YFSETQ. Material: whole blood, obtained in connection with sensitization to the hapten diphenylcyclopropenone (DPC). This sequence was found in a man between 18 and 29 years old with alopecia areata. Some clones in this sample may be carry-over from other donors' samples. The chain joins TRBV5-1 to TRBJ2-2, with unresolved D. CDR3 region: CASSLLVTGELFF. The CDR3 nucleotides read TGCGCCAGCAGCTTGTTGGTCACCGGGGAGCTGTTTTTT.